This entry is about one T cell receptor beta chain. The antigen remains undetermined. Looked up from germline, CDR1 is MNHEY and CDR2 is SVGEGT. CDR3 length: 17 residues. This entry comes from a study of CXCR3-negative and CXCR3-positive naive CD8 T cells. Study details: The libraries yielded around 140 million TRB reads, about 1.5 +/- 0.3 million each.

Findings and limits, study-wide: Cryopreserved cells showed partially decreased CXCR3 expression, and most assays used fresh PBMCs. For naive cells, CXCR3-negative and CXCR3-positive subsets had similar TRBV-TRBJ usage; for memory cells, usage differed.

5' RACE that incorporated UMI labels was used to prepare the TRB cDNA libraries. For each CDR3 protein, TCRdb gives one entry from its re-call of the 5' RACE reads, without DNA. The repertoire table contains roughly 89,000 distinct CDR3 sequences. A CD45RO-CCR7+CD27+CD95- phenotype identified naive CD8+ T cells. The TCR originated in a human donor in good health. Some clones in this sample may be carry-over from other donors' samples. Sequences were obtained from naive CXCR3- CD8+ T cells from blood. Documented subset: CD45RO-CCR7+CD27+CD95- naive CD8+ T cells lacking CXCR3 (TNR3-). The gene calls are TRBV6-2 or TRBV6-3 and TRBJ2-1; TCRdb selects TRBD1, and the lack of DNA leaves this call unchecked. This CDR3 reads CASSSAAWAGLGNEQFF.